Listed here are 12 T cell receptor beta chains from one sample, sequenced in a study of tumor-infiltrating lymphocytes in primary liver carcinoma. Alongside blood RNA obtained from unsorted whole blood, germline DNA was also extracted. With a constant-region primer, TCR beta cDNA was made from approximately 500 ng of total RNA. The TCR beta library was amplified through three nested multiplex PCR rounds in a modified ARM-PCR procedure. TRBV1-TRBV30 forward primers paired with a C-beta reverse primer drove the first two PCR rounds, 10 cycles each. Each CDR3 protein is one row after TCRdb ran MiXCR on the multiplex PCR reads. The data show approximately 310,000 distinct CDR3 sequences, with less than 75% seen just once and roughly 9% held by the top ten. The sequencing sample was made of peripheral blood. These receptors came from a man aged 35 to 55 with primary liver carcinoma and hepatitis B virus infection.

The gene calls are TRBV28 and TRBJ1-2, with 7 positions matching TRBD1. Trimming took 3 bases from V and 3 from J; bases not matched to a gene: 10. This CDR3 comprises 16 residues. Per germline, CDR1 MDHEN and CDR2 SYDVKM. The chain's CDR3 is CASSFIQGRDYYGYTF. CDR3 sequence (DNA): TGTGCCAGCAGTTTCATACAGGGGCGCGACTACTATGGCTACACCTTC.

Note on this clonotype: Given a much more abundant clone one base away, this may be a read error. The chain couples TRBV11-2 to TRBJ2-3; 11 nucleotides align to TRBD2. Trimming took 7 bases from V and 2 from J; bases not matched to a gene: 8. The germline gives CDR1 SGHAT, CDR2 FQNNGV. This CDR3 comprises 16 residues. The CDR3 protein is CASISLAGGPTDTQYF. DNA of the CDR3: TGTGCCAGCATCTCCTTAGCGGGAGGGCCCACAGATACGCAGTATTTT.

Points on this clonotype: A much more abundant neighbour one base away suggests this may be a read error. The J gene is TRBJ1-3, the V gene TRBV6-1; tentatively, D is TRBD1 (5 bases). This CDR3 region has 14 residues. Germline V CDR1 and CDR2: MNHNS, SASEGT. V was cut by 2 bases and J by 8 bases, with 13 bases left in between. CDR3 nucleotides: TGTGCCAGCAGTGAATCTTGGAGGGGACACACCATATATTTT. Protein product: CASSESWRGHTIYF.

Remarks on this clonotype: A junction end diverges from the germline sequence, so it may reflect a read error. The rearrangement links TRBV6-1 to TRBJ1-5, with a tentative D call TRBD1 (6 bases). This CDR3 spans 14 amino acids. Germline CDR1 is MNHNS and CDR2 is SASEGT. CDR3 amino acids: CANSDSQGNQPPHF. Written as DNA, the CDR3 is TGTGCCAACAGTGACTCACAGGGCAATCAGCCCCCGCATTTT.

The genes are TRBV4-2 and TRBJ2-1, with a tentative D call TRBD2 (6 bases). There are 13 residues in the CDR3. Looked up from germline, CDR1 is LGHNA and CDR2 is YNFKEQ. The V gene lost 10 bases and the J gene lost 8 bases, with 18 bases spanning the gap. The CDR3 DNA is TGTGCCATTAGCGCAGCGCGGGACTATGAGCAGTTCTTC. Its protein product is CAISAARDYEQFF.

Many counts were recorded for this clonotype. This chain uses TRBV29-1 with TRBJ2-5; 10 nucleotides match TRBD1. Trimming removed 1 base from V and 5 bases from J; junction bases left unmatched: 1. The CDR3 spans 13 residues. Per the germline V gene, CDR1 is SQVTM and CDR2 is ANQGSEA. The DNA of the CDR3 is TGCAGCGTTGAAGGGACAGGGGGGGAGACCCAGTACTTC. Its translation is CSVEGTGGETQYF.

This clonotype has just one count. One base away lies a much larger clone, so this may be a sequencing read error. This chain joins TRBV10-3 and TRBJ2-3; 9 nucleotides match TRBD2. CDR3 length: 13 residues. The germline gives CDR1 ENHRY, CDR2 SYGVKD. In DNA form, the CDR3 reads TGTGCCATCAGAGGACTAGCGAGAGATCCATGGTTCTTT. Residues: CAIRGLARDPWFF.

As to this clonotype: This may be a read error, as it is one base from a much larger clone. This chain connects TRBV13 to TRBJ2-7; D ambiguous. CDR1 and CDR2 (germline): PRHDT, FYEKMQ (reference sequence). There are 15 residues in the CDR3. V lost 0 bases to trimming and J lost 0 bases, with 9 bases between them. The CDR3 here is CASSLGTANSYEQYF. In DNA, the CDR3 is TGTGCCAGCAGCTTAGGGACGGCTAACTCCTACGAGCAGTACTTC. The full variable domain, completed using reference TRBV13 and TRBJ2-7, is AAGVIQSPRHLIKEKRETATLKCYPIPRHDTVYWYQQGPGQDPQFLISFYEKMQSDKGSIPDRFSAQQFSDYHSELNMSSLELGDSALYFCASSLGTANSYEQYFGPGTRLTVT.

The V and J genes are TRBV5-1 and TRBJ2-3; D possibly corresponds to TRBD2 (5 bases). V shed 0 bases and J shed 2 bases, with 13 bases lying between them. Germline V CDR1 and CDR2: SGHRS, YFSETQ. The CDR3 is made up of 16 amino acids. CDR3 DNA: TGCGCCAGCAGCTTGGGGGATACCGGGATCACAGATACGCAGTATTTT. It codes for CASSLGDTGITDTQYF.

With respect to this clonotype: At one end the junction does not follow the germline gene, possibly because of a read error. V and J are TRBV29-1 and TRBJ2-7; TRBD1 is a possible D gene (6 bases). Germline V gene sequence: CDR1 SQVTM, CDR2 ANQGSEA. The CDR3 contains 14 residues. The CDR3 spells CSVAQGKITSELYF. As DNA, the CDR3 is TGCAGCGTCGCACAGGGAAAAATCACCTCTGAGCTGTACTTC.

This chain links TRBV7-9 with TRBJ1-1; 7 bases align to TRBD1. V was pared by 2 bases and J by 10 bases, with 7 bases of the junction left unmatched. The CDR3 extends over 13 amino acids. Looked up from germline, CDR1 is SEHNR and CDR2 is FQNEAQ (reference sequence). DNA for the CDR3: TGTGCCAGCAGCTTACAAGGGGGCTGGGGAGCTTTCTTT. This codes for CASSLQGGWGAFF.

This clonotype has a handful of counts. A much larger clone lies a single base off, so this may be a read error. The chain links TRBV6-2 or TRBV6-3 to TRBJ2-5, with 13 bases lining up with TRBD2. The length of the CDR3 is 14 residues. Per germline, CDR1 MNHEY and CDR2 SVGEGT. CDR3: CGSSGLAGEETQYF. The DNA for the CDR3 is TGTGGCAGCAGTGGACTAGCGGGAGAGGAGACCCAGTACTTC.